The clone carrying this TCR beta chain was observed a few times. The data were obtained in a study of CD8+CD57+ T cells in acquired aplastic anemia. Study-wide context: Sorted CD4+ plus CD8+ cells gave DNA averaging about 3.2 ug.

Between the trimmed V and J ends, which lost 1 base and 4 bases, there was a span of 11 bases. The length of the CDR3 is 14 residues. The V gene's germline CDR1 is SGHDT and CDR2 YYEEEE. Researchers used genomic DNA as the template to profile TCR beta VDJ and CDR3. MiXCR was run by TCRdb on the reads, yielding one entry per CDR3 protein. The profile covers under 150,000 distinct CDR3 sequences, with less than 45% appearing a single time and 6.5% to 10% taken by the ten largest. The TCR originated in a human donor in good health, serving as a control. The chain combines TRBV5-6 with TRBJ1-2; D not resolved. The source material was sorted CD4+, CD8+, or CD8+CD57+ T cells (not recorded which) from PBMCs. CDR3 loop: CASSLTPDTYGYTF. CDR3 bases: TGTGCCAGCAGCTTGACCCCAGATACCTATGGCTACACCTTC.